Presented here are 31 T cell receptor beta chains from one specimen sequenced in a study of CDR3 diversity in severe acne. TCRdb independently ran MiXCR on the PCR reads; one entry per CDR3 protein. The sample includes around 91,000 distinct CDR3 sequences, under 60% of them seen just once. The source material was blood. All receptors come from a male donor in good health, without acne.

The V call is TRBV12-3 or TRBV12-4, the J call TRBJ2-3; D remains ambiguous. The CDR3 length is 12 residues. The V end lost 5 bases, the J end lost 4 bases, and 7 bases lay between the germline ends. The CDR3 DNA is TGTGCCAGCAGTCCCGCCTCAGATACGCAGTATTTT. Amino acids: CASSPASDTQYF.

This clonotype was counted once. The chain carries TRBV2 and TRBJ2-7; D remains unclear. The CDR3 sequence is 15 residues long. The V and J ends lost 6 bases and 2 bases respectively, with 17 bases between them. Germline CDR1 SNHLY, CDR2 FYNNEI. The DNA for the CDR3 is TGTGCCAGCAGCTTGGGCCCGTTCTCTCCCTACGAGCAGTACTTC. Amino acids: CASSLGPFSPYEQYF.

This chain uses TRBV2 with TRBJ1-3; D uncertain. This CDR3 is built from 13 residues. V gave up 6 bases and J gave up 4 bases, with 10 bases separating them. Per germline, CDR1 SNHLY and CDR2 FYNNEI. CDR3 in DNA: TGTGCCAGCAGGCCTATACTGGGAAACACCATATATTTT. Translating it yields CASRPILGNTIYF.

The chain is built from TRBV11-1 and TRBJ1-2; D remains ambiguous. Trimming took 5 bases from V and 8 from J, leaving 15 bases between them. CDR1 is SGHAT and CDR2 is FQDESV in the germline V gene (reference sequence). CDR3 length: 13 amino acids. CDR3 nucleotides: TGTGCCAGCAGCCCAAACGGGTACCGGGGCTACACCTTC. This sequence encodes CASSPNGYRGYTF. Using reference TRBV11-1 and TRBJ1-2 for the parts outside the CDR3, the full variable domain is EAEVAQSPRYKITEKSQAVAFWCDPISGHATLYWYRQILGQGPELLVQFQDESVVDDSQLPKDRFSAERLKGVDSTLKIQPAELGDSAMYLCASSPNGYRGYTFGSGTRLTVV.

This clonotype was observed many times. V gene TRBV25-1 combines with J gene TRBJ1-6, with no clear D. Germline values: CDR1 MGHDK, CDR2 SYGVNS. The CDR3 loop spans 12 amino acids. The V and J ends lost 3 bases and 13 bases respectively, with 10 bases between them. CDR3 nucleotide sequence: TGTGCCAGCAGTGACCCTGACGCTCCCCTCCACTTT. This codes for CASSDPDAPLHF.

The J gene is TRBJ1-2, the V gene TRBV19; 9 bases are a match to TRBD1. The CDR3 loop spans 15 amino acids. CDR1 and CDR2 from the germline V gene are LNHDA and SQIVND (reference sequence). Unmatched junction bases numbered 3, after V lost 0 bases and J lost 4 bases. Here the CDR3 reads CASSIEGQGGYGYTF. The CDR3 nucleotides read TGTGCCAGTAGTATAGAGGGACAGGGAGGCTATGGCTACACCTTC.

The CDR3 here is CASTMRRAALNTEAFF. The CDR3 DNA sequence: TGTGCCAGTACCATGCGGAGGGCAGCACTCAACACTGAAGCTTTCTTT. The chain uses TRBV19 and TRBJ1-1; D remains ambiguous. In germline, CDR1 is LNHDA, CDR2 SQIVND (reference sequence). This CDR3 comprises 16 residues. V lost 7 bases to trimming and J lost 2 bases, with 20 bases between them.

In this sample, this clonotype turned up a few times. The gene calls are TRBV9 and TRBJ1-2, with D unclear. The germline V and J ends were trimmed by 1 base and 4 bases, with 11 bases remaining between them. CDR3 size: 14 residues. Germline V gives CDR1 SGDLS, CDR2 YYNGEE. The CDR3 bases are TGTGCCAGCAGCGTATCACCGGATATCTATGGCTACACCTTC. Protein product: CASSVSPDIYGYTF.

This clonotype was observed at least ten times. V and J are TRBV9 and TRBJ1-1; no reliable D call. The V end lost 0 bases, the J end lost 5 bases, and 17 bases lay between the germline ends. The germline V gene has CDR1 SGDLS and CDR2 YYNGEE. The CDR3 totals 16 residues. CDR3 bases: TGTGCCAGCAGCGTAGAGTTGATGGACCGGGGAACTGAAGCTTTCTTT. Its protein is CASSVELMDRGTEAFF.

The chain couples TRBV9 to TRBJ1-2; D remains ambiguous. Germline V gene sequence: CDR1 SGDLS, CDR2 YYNGEE. The CDR3 has 14 residues. Deletions cut 0 bases from V and 1 base from J, with 7 bases between. CDR3 in amino acids: CASSVVDSNYGYTF. CDR3 nucleotide sequence: TGTGCCAGCAGCGTAGTAGATAGTAACTATGGCTACACCTTC.

The rearrangement uses TRBV24-1 and TRBJ2-7; possibly TRBD1 or TRBD2 for D (5 bases each). Trimming cost V 6 bases and J 2 bases, with 7 bases left between them. Per the germline V gene, CDR1 is KGHDR and CDR2 is SFDVKD. The CDR3 spans 12 residues. Here the CDR3 reads CATSRGPYEQYF. The CDR3 bases are TGTGCCACCAGTAGGGGACCCTACGAGCAGTACTTC.

The chain couples TRBV5-5 to TRBJ2-7; 11 positions match TRBD2. The CDR3 contains 16 residues. V trimming: 4 bases; J trimming: 3 bases; junction bases outside the gene matches: 9. Germline assignment: CDR1 SGHKS and CDR2 YYEKEE (reference sequence). In DNA form, the CDR3 reads TGTGCCAGCAGCCTATTGCGAACTAGCGGGAGCTACGAGCAGTACTTC. This codes for CASSLLRTSGSYEQYF.

This clonotype has at least ten counts. The chain joins TRBV5-4 to TRBJ1-1; D is unclear. The CDR3 runs 16 residues. CDR1 and CDR2 from the germline V gene are SGHNT and YYREEE (reference sequence). V was shortened by 1 base and J by 0 bases, with 13 bases between the two germline ends. The CDR3 sequence is CASSLMGIPLNTEAFF. The CDR3 coding sequence is TGTGCCAGCAGCTTGATGGGGATCCCTTTGAACACTGAAGCTTTCTTT.

Details on this clonotype: At one end, the junction sequence differs from germline, possibly due to a read error. The chain employs TRBV10-3 and TRBJ1-5; D ambiguous. The germline gives CDR1 ENHRY, CDR2 SYGVKD. The CDR3 has 14 residues. Written as DNA, the CDR3 is TGTGCCAGCAGTGAAAGGGCCGGACGTCAGCCCCAGCATTTT. The encoded protein is CASSERAGRQPQHF.

Concerning this clonotype itself: A read error is likely, as this CDR3 ends without the conserved phenylalanine or tryptophan. The chain recombines TRBV30 with TRBJ1-5, with 7 bases fitting TRBD1. The CDR3 is made up of 14 amino acids. Germline V gene lookup returns CDR1 GTSNPN and CDR2 SVGIG (reference sequence). The CDR3 loop reads CAGSLTGQNQPQHL. In nucleotides, the CDR3 is TGTGCCGGGAGCTTGACAGGGCAGAATCAGCCCCAGCATCTT.

With regard to this clonotype: One end of the junction fails to match germline, which may point to a read error. The V and J genes are TRBV3-1 and TRBJ2-3; perhaps D is TRBD1 or TRBD2 (7 bases each). Germline CDR1 is LGHDT and CDR2 is YNNKEL (reference sequence). This CDR3 comprises 16 residues. CDR3 in DNA: TGTGCCAGCAGCCAATATGGGGGAGGGGGCCCAGATAGGCAGTATTTT. Residues: CASSQYGGGGPDRQYF.

This clonotype was detected a few times. The chain uses TRBV20-1 and TRBJ2-7, with 8 bases matching TRBD2. The junction had 12 bases not matched to a gene; V was cut back by 0 bases and J by 5 bases. From germline, CDR1 is DFQATT and CDR2 SNEGSKA (reference sequence). This CDR3 is built from 16 residues. CDR3 sequence reads: CSARDRAGGRPHEQYF. In DNA form, the CDR3 reads TGCAGTGCTAGAGATCGAGCGGGCGGGAGGCCCCACGAGCAGTACTTC.

This clonotype was recorded at least ten times. The chain employs TRBV5-1 and TRBJ2-2; D possibly matches TRBD1 or TRBD2 (6 bases each). CDR3 length: 16 amino acids. Trimming removed 0 bases from V and 4 bases from J, with 13 bases in between. Germline V lookup: CDR1 SGHRS, CDR2 YFSETQ. CDR3 DNA: TGCGCCAGCAGCTTGGATTGGGGGGCAAGCACCGGGGAGCTGTTTTTT. Its translation: CASSLDWGASTGELFF.

This chain uses TRBV10-3 with TRBJ1-2, with TRBD1 as a possible D gene (5 bases). CDR3 length equals 14 residues. CDR1 ENHRY and CDR2 SYGVKD come from the germline V gene. V lost 4 bases and J 4 bases, leaving 13 bases between the germline ends. Written as DNA, the CDR3 is TGTGCCATCAGTGCGAAACAGGAGGCCTATGGCTACACCTTC. It translates to CAISAKQEAYGYTF.

This clonotype was observed a handful of times. It may be a read error: a sequence one base away is much more abundant. V gene TRBV20-1 combines with J gene TRBJ2-2, with 9 positions matching TRBD2. The germline V gene has CDR1 DFQATT and CDR2 SNEGSKA (reference sequence). The CDR3 runs to 14 residues. The chain's CDR3 is CGARASGDTGELFF. CDR3 DNA: TGCGGTGCTAGGGCTAGCGGGGACACCGGGGAGCTGTTTTTT.

The rearrangement joins TRBV2 to TRBJ1-5; 8 bases map to TRBD1. CDR1 is SNHLY and CDR2 is FYNNEI in the germline V gene. The CDR3 sequence is 17 residues long. V was clipped by 3 bases and J by 7 bases; unmatched bases: 14. The CDR3 sequence: CASSEVPGGQWEQPQHF. The CDR3 bases are TGTGCCAGCAGTGAGGTCCCAGGGGGCCAATGGGAACAGCCCCAGCATTTT. Filled out from reference TRBV2 and TRBJ1-5, the complete variable domain reads EPEVTQTPSHQVTQMGQEVILRCVPISNHLYFYWYRQILGQKVEFLVSFYNNEISEKSEIFDDQFSVERPDGSNFTLKIRSTKLEDSAMYFCASSEVPGGQWEQPQHFGDGTRLSIL.

This clonotype appeared a few times. The gene calls are TRBV10-1 and TRBJ1-1; D unresolved. Germline assignment: CDR1 WNHNN and CDR2 SYGVQD (reference sequence). There are 14 residues in the CDR3. V shed 8 bases and J shed 2 bases, with 15 bases lying between them. CDR3 DNA: TGCGCCAGCGTACCCTCCCCAACTAACACTGAAGCTTTCTTT. Translation: CASVPSPTNTEAFF.

This clonotype was detected only a few times. Lacking the conserved final phenylalanine or tryptophan, this CDR3 likely reflects a read error. The DNA is omitted, as the CDR3 cannot be located on it reliably, and the CDR3 follows TCRdb's listing. V is TRBV6-8 and J is TRBJ1-2. Ends included, the CDR3 has 10 residues. Germline V gene sequence: CDR1 MNHGY, CDR2 SAAAGT. This CDR3 reads CASSLKREHL.

The V and J genes are TRBV20-1 and TRBJ2-7, with TRBD1 matching 9 bases. CDR3 length equals 14 residues. J gave up 0 bases and V 6 bases, and 6 bases lay outside the gene matches. The V gene's germline CDR1 is DFQATT and CDR2 SNEGSKA (reference sequence). CDR3 region: CSALGTGSSYEQYF. The CDR3, as DNA: TGCAGTGCCCTGGGGACAGGGAGCTCCTACGAGCAGTACTTC.

J is TRBJ1-6 and V is TRBV6-5; maybe TRBD1 (5 bases). This CDR3 has 16 residues. Trimming stripped 5 bases from V and 0 bases from J, with 11 bases between. Germline CDR1 is MNHEY and CDR2 is SVGAGI. The CDR3 nucleotides are TGTGCCAGCAGTCGGGACGGAAGCTCCTATAATTCACCCCTCCACTTT. Encoded protein: CASSRDGSSYNSPLHF.

This clonotype was counted ten times or more. The rearrangement links TRBV27 to TRBJ2-5, with 8 bases fitting TRBD2. The germline gives CDR1 MNHEY, CDR2 SMNVEV (reference sequence). Trimming removed 0 bases from V and 4 bases from J; junction bases left unmatched: 10. This CDR3 has 17 amino acids. The CDR3 protein is CASSLSVPSGSRETQYF. CDR3 nucleotide sequence: TGTGCCAGCAGTTTATCGGTCCCCAGCGGGAGCCGAGAGACCCAGTACTTC.

This clonotype has more than one count but fewer than ten. The rearrangement links TRBV6-5 to TRBJ1-1; 9 bases map to TRBD1. Germline CDR1 and CDR2: MNHEY and SVGAGI. The CDR3 sequence is 14 residues long. The ends lost 6 bases at V and 6 bases at J; junction bases unmatched: 8. CDR3 nucleotides: TGTGCCAGCAGCCAGGGACAGGGAGGACCTGAAGCTTTCTTT. The encoded protein is CASSQGQGGPEAFF.

As to this clonotype: At one end, the junction sequence differs from germline, possibly due to a read error. J is TRBJ1-4 and V is TRBV5-4; D unclear. Germline lookup yields CDR1 SGHNT and CDR2 YYREEE (reference sequence). The CDR3 has 13 residues. The CDR3 loop is CASSLGLYEKLVF. CDR3 nucleotide sequence: TGTGCCAGCAGCTTGGGGCTATATGAAAAACTGGTTTTT.

This clonotype has only a few counts. The chain carries TRBV20-1 and TRBJ1-1; the match to TRBD1 covers 7 bases. Germline V gene data show CDR1 as DFQATT and CDR2 as SNEGSKA (reference sequence). The CDR3 runs 13 residues. The CDR3 sequence is CSAQGGSHTEAFF. The CDR3 DNA reads TGCAGCGCCCAGGGGGGCAGTCACACTGAAGCTTTCTTT.

The genes are TRBV20-1 and TRBJ2-3; TRBD1 agrees at 11 bases. The CDR3 runs to 16 residues. V dropped 3 bases and J dropped 5; count of bases not matched to a gene: 10. Germline CDR1 reads DFQATT; CDR2 reads SNEGSKA (reference sequence). The CDR3 protein is CSARTGQGVRRDTQYF. CDR3 coding DNA: TGCAGTGCTAGGACGGGACAGGGGGTCCGGCGAGATACGCAGTATTTT.

The chain uses TRBV7-3 and TRBJ2-1; 14 positions match TRBD2. Germline V lookup: CDR1 SGHTA, CDR2 FQGTGA. With V trimmed by 4 bases and J by 2 bases, 1 base remained unmatched. The CDR3 sequence is 16 residues long. CDR3 loop: CASSSTSGGAYNEQFF. The DNA for the CDR3 is TGTGCCAGCAGCTCGACTAGCGGGGGGGCCTACAATGAGCAGTTCTTC.